The entry below describes one TCR beta chain. This clonotype was detected only a few times. It lacks a known antigen. Base qualities were left out, and no much larger clone turns up one base away. The data are from a study of T-cell reconstitution after alpha-beta-depleted transplantation in children (TCRdb year 2016). Background for the entire study: The study quantitatively tracked T-cell immune reconstitution after TCRalphabeta/CD19-depleted allogeneic hematopoietic cell transplantation in children using TCR repertoire profiling.

What the treatment or condition label conveys for this sample: allogeneic hematopoietic cell transplantation with graft depleted of TCRalphabeta T cells and CD19 B cells. TCRalphabeta/CD19-depleted allogeneic hematopoietic cell grafts were given to the transplant recipients, all of whom were children. From the cysteine through the phenylalanine, the CDR3 covers 18 amino acids. Only the CDR3 part of the read is kept: 54 bases, read in frame from the first base. At the junction V is shortened by 5 bases and J by 4 bases; bases outside the gene matches: 17. To prepare the library, PCR was applied. Sequencing was carried out with an Illumina HiSeq 2500. Molecular barcoding was employed in the preparation of TCR libraries, with unique molecular identifiers being used to normalize TCRbeta repertoire quantification. The public reads were reanalyzed by TCRdb: fastp trimming at Q25, MiXCR alignment, in-frame beta chains only. Merged by CDR3 protein, the rows form single entries marked with the most common genes and DNA. For this sample there are some 840,000 distinct CDR3 sequences; roughly 15% appear just once. The ten biggest clones cover around 5.3% of the sample.

The full study reports these points: About two months after transplant, the apparently early recovery of alphabetaT-cell counts reportedly depended on just several hundred clones that had expanded rapidly and came from non-depleted graft cells. Hyperexpanded clone frequencies declined over subsequent months; after one year, T-cell counts and TCRbeta diversity were mostly attributed to newly produced T cells. The high TCRbeta diversity at day 60 in some patients was ascribed to recipient T cells and intrathymic progenitors that had survived conditioning.

This sample comprised PBMCs, mostly from graft donor cells, obtained 360 days after TCRalphabeta/CD19-depleted stem cell transplant. This receptor was obtained from a male patient between 10 and 17 years old who had a stem cell transplant for acute lymphoblastic leukemia, so the T cells may come from the graft donor. The chain is encoded by TRBV12-3 or TRBV12-4 joined to TRBJ2-7, and 10 junction bases match TRBD2. The nucleotides read TGTGCCAGCAGTACCCCGGGACTAGCGAGGGTTACAGGATACGAGCAGTACTTC. It codes for CASSTPGLARVTGYEQYF.